This T cell receptor beta chain originates from a study of human T cells and chemical hapten exposure. About the study: Small discrepancies in pooled library volume mainly accounted for the varying TCR yields per sample.

Looked up from germline, CDR1 is SEHNR and CDR2 is FQNEAQ (reference sequence). Trimming cost V 5 bases and J 0 bases; bases outside gene matches: 4. The CDR3 loop spans 16 amino acids. This clonotype was seen only a few times. Indicated time point: healthy volunteer bleed at 6 weeks. Total RNA was isolated from unfractionated whole blood. The study's library attached unique molecular identifiers to single cDNA molecules. Per the original methods: Samples held a median of approximately 94,000 TCRs, range roughly 23,224–700,000. Using its own MiXCR run on the RACE reads, TCRdb lists one record per CDR3 protein. The authors' filters were not applied to this entry. The table records about 77,000 distinct CDR3 sequences, 7% to 9.5% of them present only once.

This TCR came from a female donor in good health. Some clones in this sample may be carry-over from other donors' samples. The chain recombines TRBV7-9 with TRBJ2-2; 9 nucleotides line up with TRBD2. Source material: whole blood. The CDR3 region is CASSELAGANTGELFF. DNA for the CDR3: TGTGCCAGCAGCGAATTAGCGGGGGCGAACACCGGGGAGCTGTTTTTT. Full variable domain (missing parts from reference TRBV7-9 and TRBJ2-2): DTGVSQNPRHKITKRGQNVTFRCDPISEHNRLYWYRQTLGQGPEFLTYFQNEAQLEKSRLLSDRFSAERPKGSFSTLEIQRTEQGDSAMYLCASSELAGANTGELFFGEGSRLTVL.